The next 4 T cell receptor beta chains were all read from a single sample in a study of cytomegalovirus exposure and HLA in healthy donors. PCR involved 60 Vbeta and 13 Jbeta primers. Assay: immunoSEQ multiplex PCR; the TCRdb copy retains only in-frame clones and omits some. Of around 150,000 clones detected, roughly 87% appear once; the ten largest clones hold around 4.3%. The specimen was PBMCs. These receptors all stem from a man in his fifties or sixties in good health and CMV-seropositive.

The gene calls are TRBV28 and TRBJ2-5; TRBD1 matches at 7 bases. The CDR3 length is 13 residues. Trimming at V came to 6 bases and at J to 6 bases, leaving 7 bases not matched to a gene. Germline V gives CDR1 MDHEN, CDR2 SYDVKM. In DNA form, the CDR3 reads TGTGCCAGCAGCACACCGGGACAGAAGACCCAGTACTTC. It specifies CASSTPGQKTQYF.

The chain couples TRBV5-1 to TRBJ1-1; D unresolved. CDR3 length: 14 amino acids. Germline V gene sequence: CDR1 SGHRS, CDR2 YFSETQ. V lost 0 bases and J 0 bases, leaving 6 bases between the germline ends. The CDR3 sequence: CASSLDILNTEAFF. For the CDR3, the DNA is TGCGCCAGCAGCTTGGACATTTTGAACACTGAAGCTTTCTTT.

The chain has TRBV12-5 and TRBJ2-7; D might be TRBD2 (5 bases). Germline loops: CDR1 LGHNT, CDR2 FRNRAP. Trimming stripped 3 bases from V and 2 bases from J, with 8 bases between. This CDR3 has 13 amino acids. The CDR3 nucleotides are TGTGCTAGTGGTTTCCGGGGAACCTACGAGCAGTACTTC. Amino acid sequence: CASGFRGTYEQYF.

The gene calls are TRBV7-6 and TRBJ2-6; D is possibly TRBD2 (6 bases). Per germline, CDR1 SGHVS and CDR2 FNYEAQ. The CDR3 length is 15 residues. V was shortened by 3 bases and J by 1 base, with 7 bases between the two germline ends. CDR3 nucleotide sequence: TGTGCCAGCAGCTTTGGGGGGTCTGGGGCCAACGTCCTGACTTTC. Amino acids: CASSFGGSGANVLTF.